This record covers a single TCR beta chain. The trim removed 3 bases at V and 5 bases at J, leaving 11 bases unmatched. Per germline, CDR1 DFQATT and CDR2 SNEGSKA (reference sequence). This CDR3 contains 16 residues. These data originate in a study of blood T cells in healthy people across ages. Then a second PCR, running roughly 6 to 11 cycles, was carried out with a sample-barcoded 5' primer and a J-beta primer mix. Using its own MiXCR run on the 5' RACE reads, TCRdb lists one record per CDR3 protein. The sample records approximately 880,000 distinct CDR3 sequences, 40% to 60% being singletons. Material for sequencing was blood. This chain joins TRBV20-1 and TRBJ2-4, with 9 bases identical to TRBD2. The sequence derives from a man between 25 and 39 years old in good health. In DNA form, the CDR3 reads TGCAGTGCTAGTTTCTTCGTAGCGGGGGATGAAAACATTCAGTACTTC. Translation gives CSASFFVAGDENIQYF.